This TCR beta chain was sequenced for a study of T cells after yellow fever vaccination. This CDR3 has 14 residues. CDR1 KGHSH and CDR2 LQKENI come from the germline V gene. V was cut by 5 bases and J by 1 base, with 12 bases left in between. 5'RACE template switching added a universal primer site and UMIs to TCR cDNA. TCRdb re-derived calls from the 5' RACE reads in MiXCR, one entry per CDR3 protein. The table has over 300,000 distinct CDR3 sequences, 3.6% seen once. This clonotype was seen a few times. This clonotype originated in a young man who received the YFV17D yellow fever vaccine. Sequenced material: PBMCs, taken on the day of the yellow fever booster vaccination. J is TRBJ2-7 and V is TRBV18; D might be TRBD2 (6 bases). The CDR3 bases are TGTGCCAGCTCATCCCCGACTAGTTCCTACGAGCAGTACTTC. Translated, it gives CASSSPTSSYEQYF.